A selection of T cell receptor beta chains follows, all from one sample in a study of shared clonotypes between healthy human individuals. Generated by immunoSEQ multiplex PCR, the TCRdb table keeps only in-frame clones and is missing some. The data contain 1.4 million to 1.5 million clones, approximately 97% of them seen just once; the ten biggest clones take up roughly 1.2%. The specimen was naive CD4+ T cells sorted from blood. The receptors stem from a man aged 25 to 40 in good health. The CDR3 runs from the conserved cysteine through the conserved F or W. A D gene is named only where the DNA matches it firmly. Clone sizes are given selectively: once, few, many, or a class where the clone is expanded.

J: TRBJ2-5
size: NA
D: NA
V: TRBV5-5
DNA: TGTGCCAGCAGCTTTATCCCAAATGGGCAAGAGACCCAGTACTTC
CDR3: CASSFIPNGQETQYF

J: TRBJ2-1
size: NA
D: NA
V: TRBV9
DNA: TGTGCCAGCAAGGAAGGGGCAGATTCCTACAATGAGCAGTTCTTC
CDR3: CASKEGADSYNEQFF

J: TRBJ2-7
size: NA
D: NA
V: TRBV7-9
DNA: TGTGCCAGCAGCTTAAGTACGAGGAGCTCCTACGAGCAGTACTTC
CDR3: CASSLSTRSSYEQYF

J: TRBJ2-7
size: NA
D: TRBD1
V: TRBV5-1
DNA: TGCGCCAGCAGCTTGGTACTGGACAGGGAACACGAGCAGTACTTC
CDR3: CASSLVLDREHEQYF

J: TRBJ2-2
size: NA
D: TRBD2
V: TRBV18
DNA: TGTGCCAGCCGTATCTTAGCGGGAGGGCCGTTAAACACCGGGGAGCTGTTTTTT
CDR3: CASRILAGGPLNTGELFF

J: TRBJ2-5
size: once
D: NA
V: TRBV14
DNA: TGTGCCAGCAGCCAAGTCGAGACCCAGTACTTC
CDR3: CASSQVETQYF

J: TRBJ2-7
size: NA
D: TRBD2
V: TRBV6-5
DNA: TGTGCCAGCAGTTCGGAGGGACTAGCGGGATCCTACGAGCAGTACTTC
CDR3: CASSSEGLAGSYEQYF

J: TRBJ2-3
size: NA
D: TRBD2
V: TRBV7-9
DNA: TGTGCCACAGGACTAGCGGCTACCACAGATACGCAGTATTTT
CDR3: CATGLAATTDTQYF

J: TRBJ2-2
size: NA
D: TRBD1
V: TRBV2
DNA: TGTGCCAGCAGTGAGATTGGGACAGGGAACACCGGGGAGCTGTTTTTT
CDR3: CASSEIGTGNTGELFF

J: TRBJ2-5
size: NA
D: NA
V: TRBV9
DNA: TGTGCCAGCAGCGTAGACAGGGTGGAGACCCAGTACTTC
CDR3: CASSVDRVETQYF

J: TRBJ2-7
size: NA
D: NA
V: TRBV2
DNA: TGTGCCAGCAGTGATAGGGGATACGCGATCGAGCAGTACTTC
CDR3: CASSDRGYAIEQYF

J: TRBJ1-5
size: once
D: NA
V: TRBV7-3
DNA: TGTGCCAGCAGCCGGGACCACAATCAGCCCCAGCATTTT
CDR3: CASSRDHNQPQHF

J: TRBJ1-5
size: NA
D: TRBD1
V: TRBV2
DNA: TGTGCCACCAAAACCGGGACAGGGGGTAATCAGCCCCAGCATTTT
CDR3: CATKTGTGGNQPQHF

J: TRBJ1-3
size: NA
D: NA
V: TRBV14
DNA: TGTGCCAGCAGCCAAGCACAGGGTCTACCCAGTACCATATATTTT
CDR3: CASSQAQGLPSTIYF

J: TRBJ2-6
size: NA
D: NA
V: TRBV2
DNA: TGTGCCAGCCTCAGAGACTCTGGGGCCAACGTCCTGACTTTC
CDR3: CASLRDSGANVLTF

J: TRBJ1-4
size: NA
D: NA
V: TRBV2
DNA: TGTGCCAGCAGTGATGGGGGAGGGGGGAGTGAAAAACTGTTTTTT
CDR3: CASSDGGGGSEKLFF

J: TRBJ2-5
size: NA
D: TRBD1
V: TRBV11-3
DNA: TGTGCCAGCAGCACCTGGACAGGGGGCGCAGAGACCCAGTACTTC
CDR3: CASSTWTGGAETQYF

J: TRBJ2-1
size: once
D: TRBD2
V: TRBV9
DNA: TGTGCCAGCACCCCGGGGACTAGCGGGAGGGGAGGCTCCTACAATGAGCAGTTCTTC
CDR3: CASTPGTSGRGGSYNEQFF

J: TRBJ2-1
size: NA
D: TRBD2
V: TRBV15
DNA: TGTGCCACCAGCAGAGAATCCGGGACTAGCATGAATGAGCAGTTCTTC
CDR3: CATSRESGTSMNEQFF

J: TRBJ2-2
size: NA
D: NA
V: TRBV4-1
DNA: TGCGCCAGCAGCCAAGATCGCCTAGTCCGGAACACCGGGGAGCTGTTTTTT
CDR3: CASSQDRLVRNTGELFF

J: TRBJ2-1
size: NA
D: TRBD2
V: TRBV6-1
DNA: TGTGCCAGCGGCCCACTAGCGGGATTGTCTGGTGAGCAGTTCTTC
CDR3: CASGPLAGLSGEQFF

J: TRBJ2-1
size: NA
D: NA
V: TRBV7-3
DNA: TGTGCCAGCAGCTTACGCGGCACGTCCAATGAGCAGTTCTTC
CDR3: CASSLRGTSNEQFF

J: TRBJ2-6
size: once
D: NA
V: TRBV5-4
DNA: TGTGCCAGCAGCCCCGGACAGTCTGGGGCCAACGTCCTGACTTTC
CDR3: CASSPGQSGANVLTF

J: TRBJ1-4
size: NA
D: NA
V: TRBV2
DNA: TGTGCCAGCAGTGACAGGGGAGGTGATGAAAAACTGTTTTTT
CDR3: CASSDRGGDEKLFF

J: TRBJ2-5
size: NA
D: NA
V: TRBV19
DNA: TGTGCCAGTAGTATGGCGGAGACCCAGTACTTC
CDR3: CASSMAETQYF

J: TRBJ2-7
size: NA
D: TRBD2
V: TRBV13
DNA: TGTGCCAGCAGCTTAGTGGCGGGAGGGCCTTACGAGCAGTACTTC
CDR3: CASSLVAGGPYEQYF

J: TRBJ2-1
size: NA
D: TRBD2
V: TRBV7-2
DNA: TGTGCCAGCAGCCGACGAGGGCGGACTAGCGGGTACAATGAGCAGTTCTTC
CDR3: CASSRRGRTSGYNEQFF

J: TRBJ2-3
size: NA
D: TRBD2
V: TRBV4-2
DNA: TGTGCCAGCAGCCAAGGAGCGGGAGTACGCACAGATACGCAGTATTTT
CDR3: CASSQGAGVRTDTQYF

J: TRBJ2-2
size: once
D: TRBD2
V: TRBV7-2
DNA: TGTGCCAGCAGCTTTGTAGCGGGTTCGAACACCGGGGAGCTGTTTTTT
CDR3: CASSFVAGSNTGELFF

J: TRBJ1-1
size: NA
D: TRBD1
V: TRBV28
DNA: TGTGCCAGCAGTTTGGGACAGGGAGGGAACACTGAAGCTTTCTTT
CDR3: CASSLGQGGNTEAFF

J: TRBJ2-7
size: NA
D: TRBD1
V: TRBV28
DNA: TGTGCCAGCAGTTTTTACGGACGGTGGGGGACAGAAGCCTACGAGCAGTACTTC
CDR3: CASSFYGRWGTEAYEQYF

J: TRBJ1-2
size: NA
D: TRBD1
V: TRBV2
DNA: TGTGCCAGCAGCTCCGGGACAGCGTTAACGGGCTACACCTTC
CDR3: CASSSGTALTGYTF

J: TRBJ2-7
size: NA
D: NA
V: TRBV9
DNA: TGTGCCAGCAGCGTATCAGGGGAGGTATACGAGCAGTACTTC
CDR3: CASSVSGEVYEQYF

J: TRBJ2-7
size: NA
D: TRBD1
V: TRBV30
DNA: TGTGCCTGGAGTGTACTTCGCCCGGGACAGGGTTCCTACGAGCAGTACTTC
CDR3: CAWSVLRPGQGSYEQYF

J: TRBJ2-7
size: NA
D: TRBD1
V: TRBV5-1
DNA: TGCGCCAGCGGATCCGGGACAGGGTATCGGGAGCAGTACTTC
CDR3: CASGSGTGYREQYF

J: TRBJ2-5
size: NA
D: NA
V: TRBV5-1
DNA: TGCGCCAGCAGCGACCAGAGGGCTCAAGAGACCCAGTACTTC
CDR3: CASSDQRAQETQYF

J: TRBJ2-1
size: NA
D: NA
V: TRBV10-3
DNA: TGTGCCATCAGAGAATTACAGGGTTCCACCCAGTTCTTC
CDR3: CAIRELQGSTQFF

J: TRBJ1-1
size: NA
D: NA
V: TRBV5-1
DNA: TGCGCCACCCGGACGACAGGATCGAACACTGAAGCTTTCTTT
CDR3: CATRTTGSNTEAFF

J: TRBJ2-5
size: NA
D: NA
V: TRBV18
DNA: TGTGCCAGCTCACGGGATGGGCCACAAGAGACCCAGTACTTC
CDR3: CASSRDGPQETQYF

J: TRBJ1-2
size: NA
D: NA
V: TRBV6-1
DNA: TGTGCCAGCAGTGAATCTCGGAACTATGGCTACACCTTC
CDR3: CASSESRNYGYTF

J: TRBJ2-1
size: NA
D: NA
V: TRBV29-1
DNA: TGCAGCGTGGGGACTTACGATCGGTTCTTC
CDR3: CSVGTYDRFF